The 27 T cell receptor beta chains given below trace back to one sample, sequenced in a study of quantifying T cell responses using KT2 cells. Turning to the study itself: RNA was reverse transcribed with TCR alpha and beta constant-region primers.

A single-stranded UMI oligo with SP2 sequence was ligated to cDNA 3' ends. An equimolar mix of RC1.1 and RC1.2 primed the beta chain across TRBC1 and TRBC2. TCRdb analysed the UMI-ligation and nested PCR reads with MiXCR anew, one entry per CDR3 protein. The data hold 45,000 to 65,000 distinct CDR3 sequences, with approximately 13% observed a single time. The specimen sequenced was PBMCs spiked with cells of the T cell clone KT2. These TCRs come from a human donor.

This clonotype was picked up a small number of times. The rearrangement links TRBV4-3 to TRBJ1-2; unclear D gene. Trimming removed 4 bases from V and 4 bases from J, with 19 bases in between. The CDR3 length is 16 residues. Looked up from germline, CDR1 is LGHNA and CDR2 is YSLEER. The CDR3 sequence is CASSLHGETAFYGYTF. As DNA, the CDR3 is TGCGCCAGCAGCCTTCATGGGGAGACGGCCTTCTATGGCTACACCTTC.

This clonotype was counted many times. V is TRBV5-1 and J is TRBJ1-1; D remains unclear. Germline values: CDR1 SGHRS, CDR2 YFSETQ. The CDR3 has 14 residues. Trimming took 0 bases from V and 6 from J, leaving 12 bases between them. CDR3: CASSLDPGYPEAFF. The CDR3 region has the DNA TGCGCCAGCAGCTTGGATCCAGGCTACCCTGAAGCTTTCTTT.

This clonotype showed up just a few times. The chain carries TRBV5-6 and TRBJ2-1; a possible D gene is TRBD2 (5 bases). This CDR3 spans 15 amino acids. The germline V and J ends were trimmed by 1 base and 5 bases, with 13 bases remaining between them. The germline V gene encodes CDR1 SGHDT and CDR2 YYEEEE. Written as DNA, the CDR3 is TGTGCCAGCAGCTTGTTTGTCCTAGCCAACAATGAGCAGTTCTTC. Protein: CASSLFVLANNEQFF.

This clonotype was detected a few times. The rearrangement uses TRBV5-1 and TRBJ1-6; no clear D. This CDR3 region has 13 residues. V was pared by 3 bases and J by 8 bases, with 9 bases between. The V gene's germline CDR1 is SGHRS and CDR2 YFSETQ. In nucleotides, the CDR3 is TGCGCCAGCAGCTCGGAAGAAGATTCACCCCTCCACTTT. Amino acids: CASSSEEDSPLHF.

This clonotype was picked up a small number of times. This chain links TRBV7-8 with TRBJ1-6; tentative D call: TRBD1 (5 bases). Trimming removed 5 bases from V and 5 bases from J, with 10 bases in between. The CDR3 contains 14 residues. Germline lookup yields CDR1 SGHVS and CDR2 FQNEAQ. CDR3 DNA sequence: TGTGCCAGCAGCCCGACAGTGAATAATTCACCCCTCCACTTT. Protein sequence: CASSPTVNNSPLHF.

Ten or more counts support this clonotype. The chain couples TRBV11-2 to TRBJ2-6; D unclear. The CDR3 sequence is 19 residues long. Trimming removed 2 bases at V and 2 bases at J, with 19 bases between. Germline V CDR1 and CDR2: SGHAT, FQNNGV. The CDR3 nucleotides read TGTGCCAGCAGCTTATTTTCACTATTCCGGCCCCCTGGGGCCAACGTCCTGACTTTC. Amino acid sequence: CASSLFSLFRPPGANVLTF. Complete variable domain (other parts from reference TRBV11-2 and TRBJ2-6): EAGVAQSPRYKIIEKRQSVAFWCNPISGHATLYWYQQILGQGPKLLIQFQNNGVVDDSQLPKDRFSAERLKGVDSTLKIQPAKLEDSAVYLCASSLFSLFRPPGANVLTFGAGSRLTVL.

CDR3 nucleotide sequence: TGTGCCAGCAGCCCAAGCAGGGGGCGAAACTATGGCTACACCTTC. Translating it yields CASSPSRGRNYGYTF. The chain carries TRBV7-8 and TRBJ1-2; TRBD1 agrees at 8 bases. The CDR3 is 15 amino acids. Germline CDR1 SGHVS, CDR2 FQNEAQ. V trimming: 5 bases; J trimming: 2 bases; junction bases outside the gene matches: 7.

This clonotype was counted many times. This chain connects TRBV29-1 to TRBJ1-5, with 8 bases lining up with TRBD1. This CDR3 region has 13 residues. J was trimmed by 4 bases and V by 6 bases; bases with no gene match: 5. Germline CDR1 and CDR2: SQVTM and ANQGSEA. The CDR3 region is CSVGTGANQPQHF. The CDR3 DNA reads TGCAGCGTCGGGACAGGAGCGAATCAGCCCCAGCATTTT.

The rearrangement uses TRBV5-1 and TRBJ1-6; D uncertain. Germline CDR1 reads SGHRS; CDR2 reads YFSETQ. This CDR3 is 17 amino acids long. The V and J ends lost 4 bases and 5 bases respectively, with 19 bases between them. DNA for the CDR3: TGCGCCAGCAGCACCCAGCCTCCCGAGGGTAATAATTCACCCCTCCACTTT. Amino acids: CASSTQPPEGNNSPLHF.

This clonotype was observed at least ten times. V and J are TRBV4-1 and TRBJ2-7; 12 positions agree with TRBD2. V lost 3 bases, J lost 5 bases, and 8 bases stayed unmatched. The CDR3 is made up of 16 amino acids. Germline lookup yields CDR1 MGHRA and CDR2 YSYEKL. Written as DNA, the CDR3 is TGCGCCAGCAGCCATTGCGGACTAGCGGGGCTCCACGAGCAGTACTTC. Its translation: CASSHCGLAGLHEQYF.

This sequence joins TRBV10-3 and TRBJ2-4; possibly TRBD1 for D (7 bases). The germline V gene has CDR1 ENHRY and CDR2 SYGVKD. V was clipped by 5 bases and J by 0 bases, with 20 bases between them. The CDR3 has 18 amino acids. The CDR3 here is CAISRDSGGILAKNIQYF. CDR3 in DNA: TGTGCCATCAGTCGGGACAGTGGAGGGATATTAGCCAAAAACATTCAGTACTTC.

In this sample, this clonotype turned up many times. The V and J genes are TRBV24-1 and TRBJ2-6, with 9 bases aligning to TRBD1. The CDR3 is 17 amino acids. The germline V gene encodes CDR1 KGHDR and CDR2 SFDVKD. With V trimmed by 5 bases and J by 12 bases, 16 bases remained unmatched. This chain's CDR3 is CATSGGTGGLRTGVLTF. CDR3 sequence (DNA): TGTGCCACCAGTGGTGGAACAGGGGGCCTACGAACCGGCGTCCTGACTTTC.

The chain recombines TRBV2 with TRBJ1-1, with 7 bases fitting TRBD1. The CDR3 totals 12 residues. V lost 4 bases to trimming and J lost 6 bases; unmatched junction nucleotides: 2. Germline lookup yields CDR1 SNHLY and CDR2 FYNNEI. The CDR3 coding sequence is TGTGCCAGCAGTGGACAGGGACCTGAAGCTTTCTTT. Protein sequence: CASSGQGPEAFF.

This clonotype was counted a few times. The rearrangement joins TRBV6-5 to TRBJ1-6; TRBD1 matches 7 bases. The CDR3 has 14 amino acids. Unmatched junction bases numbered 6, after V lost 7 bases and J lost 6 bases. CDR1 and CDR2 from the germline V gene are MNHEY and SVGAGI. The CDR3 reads CASKKGQINSPLHF. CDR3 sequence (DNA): TGTGCCAGCAAAAAGGGACAGATTAATTCACCCCTCCACTTT.

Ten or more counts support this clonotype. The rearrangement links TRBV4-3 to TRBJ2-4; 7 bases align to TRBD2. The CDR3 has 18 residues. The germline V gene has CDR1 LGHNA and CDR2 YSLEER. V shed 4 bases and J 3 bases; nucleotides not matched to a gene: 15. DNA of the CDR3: TGCGCCAGCAGCCGCCTCCCCACCCCTAGCGGTGACAAAAACATTCAGTACTTC. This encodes CASSRLPTPSGDKNIQYF.

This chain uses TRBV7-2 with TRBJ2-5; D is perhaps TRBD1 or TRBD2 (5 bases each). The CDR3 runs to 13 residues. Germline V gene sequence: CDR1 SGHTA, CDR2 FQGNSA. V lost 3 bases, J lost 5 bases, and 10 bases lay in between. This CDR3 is CASSLVEGETQYF. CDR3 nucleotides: TGTGCCAGCAGCTTGGTCGAGGGGGAGACCCAGTACTTC.

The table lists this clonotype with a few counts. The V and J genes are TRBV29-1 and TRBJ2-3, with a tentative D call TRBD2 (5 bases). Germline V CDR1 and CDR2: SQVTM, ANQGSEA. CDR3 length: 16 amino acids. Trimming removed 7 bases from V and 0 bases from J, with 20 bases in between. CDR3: CSAQRRGLGSTDTQYF. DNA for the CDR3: TGCAGCGCCCAACGCCGGGGATTGGGGAGCACAGATACGCAGTATTTT.

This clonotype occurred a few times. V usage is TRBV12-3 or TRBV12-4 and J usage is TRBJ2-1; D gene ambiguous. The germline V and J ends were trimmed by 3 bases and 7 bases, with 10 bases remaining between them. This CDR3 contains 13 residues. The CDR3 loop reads CASSFQRRNEQFF. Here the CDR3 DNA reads TGTGCCAGCAGTTTCCAACGGCGTAATGAGCAGTTCTTC.

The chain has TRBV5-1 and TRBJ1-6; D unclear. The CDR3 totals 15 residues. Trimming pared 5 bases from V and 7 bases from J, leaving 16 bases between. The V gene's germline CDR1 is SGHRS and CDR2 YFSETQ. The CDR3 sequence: CASSSASQLNSPLHF. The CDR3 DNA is TGCGCCAGCAGTTCCGCAAGTCAGTTGAATTCACCCCTCCACTTT.

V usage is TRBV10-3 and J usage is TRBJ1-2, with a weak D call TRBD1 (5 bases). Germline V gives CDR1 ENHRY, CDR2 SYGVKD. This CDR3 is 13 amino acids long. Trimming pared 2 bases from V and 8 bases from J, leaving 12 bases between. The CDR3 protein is CAISESGGEGYTF. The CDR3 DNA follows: TGTGCCATCAGTGAGAGTGGAGGGGAAGGCTACACCTTC.

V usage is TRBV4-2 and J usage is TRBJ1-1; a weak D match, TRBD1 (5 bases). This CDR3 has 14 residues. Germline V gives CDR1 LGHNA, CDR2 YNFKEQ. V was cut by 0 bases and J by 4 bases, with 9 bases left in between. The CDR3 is CASSQEATGTEAFF. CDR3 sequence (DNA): TGTGCCAGCAGCCAAGAGGCCACAGGCACTGAAGCTTTCTTT.

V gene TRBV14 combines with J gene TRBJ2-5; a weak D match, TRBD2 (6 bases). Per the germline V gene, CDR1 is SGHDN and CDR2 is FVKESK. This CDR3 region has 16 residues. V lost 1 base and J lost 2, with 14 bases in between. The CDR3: CASSQGFFRGQETQYF. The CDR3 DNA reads TGTGCCAGCAGCCAAGGGTTTTTTCGGGGGCAAGAGACCCAGTACTTC.

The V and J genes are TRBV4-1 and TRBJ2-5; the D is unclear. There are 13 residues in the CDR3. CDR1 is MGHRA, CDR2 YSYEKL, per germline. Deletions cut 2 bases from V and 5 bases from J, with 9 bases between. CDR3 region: CASSQSRSETQYF. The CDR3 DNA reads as TGCGCCAGCAGCCAATCCCGGTCCGAGACCCAGTACTTC.

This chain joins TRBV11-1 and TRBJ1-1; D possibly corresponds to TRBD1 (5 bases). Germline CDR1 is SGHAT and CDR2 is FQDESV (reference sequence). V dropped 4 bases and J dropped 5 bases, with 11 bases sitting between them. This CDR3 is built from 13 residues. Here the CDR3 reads CASSWSRETEAFF. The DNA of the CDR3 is TGTGCCAGCAGCTGGAGCAGGGAGACTGAAGCTTTCTTT.

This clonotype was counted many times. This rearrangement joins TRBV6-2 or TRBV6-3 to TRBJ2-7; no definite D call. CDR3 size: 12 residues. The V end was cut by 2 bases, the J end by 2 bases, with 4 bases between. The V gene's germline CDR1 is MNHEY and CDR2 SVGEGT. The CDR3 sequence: CASSYRPYEQYF. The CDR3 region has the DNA TGTGCCAGCAGTTACCGGCCCTACGAGCAGTACTTC.

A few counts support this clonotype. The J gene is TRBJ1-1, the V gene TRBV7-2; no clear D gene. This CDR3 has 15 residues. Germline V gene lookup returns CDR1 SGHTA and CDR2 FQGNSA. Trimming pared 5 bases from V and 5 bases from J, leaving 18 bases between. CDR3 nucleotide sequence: TGTGCCAGCAGCCCTACCCCTTTGGGTTGGACTGAAGCTTTCTTT. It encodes CASSPTPLGWTEAFF.

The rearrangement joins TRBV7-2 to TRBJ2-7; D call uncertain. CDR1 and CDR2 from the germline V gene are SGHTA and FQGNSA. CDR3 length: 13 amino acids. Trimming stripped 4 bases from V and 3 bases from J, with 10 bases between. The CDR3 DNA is TGTGCCAGCAGCTCCGCCCCCCTCTACGAGCAGTACTTC. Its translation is CASSSAPLYEQYF.